The 28 T cell receptor beta chains below were found in one sample sequenced in a study of blood T cell repertoires in COVID-19. Sequencing was performed with immunoSEQ multiplex PCR; in TCRdb, only in-frame clones are kept and a portion is missing. The sample consists of about 83,000 clones, more than 70% of them appearing once. The source material was peripheral blood. These TCRs come from a woman older than 75 in a cohort sampled during active or convalescent COVID-19.

The CDR3: CASSLGAPSAAYEQYV. The CDR3 bases are TGTGCCAGCTCACTAGGGGCCCCTAGCGCAGCCTACGAGCAGTACGTC. The V call is TRBV18, the J call TRBJ2-7, with D possibly TRBD2 on 6 matching bases. This CDR3 region has 16 residues. CDR1 and CDR2 from the germline V gene are KGHSH and LQKENI. V dropped 4 bases and J dropped 2 bases, with 18 bases sitting between them.

The genes are TRBV30 and TRBJ2-1; possibly TRBD1 for D (6 bases). CDR3 length: 15 residues. Deletions cut 2 bases from V and 9 bases from J, with 20 bases between. In germline, CDR1 is GTSNPN, CDR2 SVGIG (reference sequence). CDR3 coding DNA: TGTGCCTGGAGTACCTCGAAAGCACCAGGGGCTGAGCAGTTCTTC. This codes for CAWSTSKAPGAEQFF.

The genes are TRBV5-4 and TRBJ1-6; D ambiguous. Trimming shortened V by 0 bases and J by 4 bases, and 5 bases separated the two germline ends. This CDR3 is 14 amino acids long. CDR1 is SGHNT, CDR2 YYREEE, per germline (reference sequence). The DNA of the CDR3 is TGTGCCAGCAGCTTGGCAGGATATAATTCACCCCTCCACTTT. Encoded protein: CASSLAGYNSPLHF.

The V gene is TRBV12-3 or TRBV12-4, the J gene TRBJ1-2; D ambiguous. The CDR3 has 13 residues. V lost 3 bases and J lost 6, with 11 bases in between. In DNA, the CDR3 is TGTGCCAGCAGTTTCTCGGGTATCCATGGCTACACCTTC. Its translation is CASSFSGIHGYTF.

This clone has only a few counts. This rearrangement joins TRBV5-6 to TRBJ1-1, with TRBD1 matching over 7 bases. Trimming removed 3 bases from V and 1 base from J; junction bases left unmatched: 6. The CDR3 extends over 15 amino acids. From germline, CDR1 is SGHDT and CDR2 YYEEEE. The CDR3 is CASSSETGWNTEAFF. The CDR3 DNA sequence: TGTGCCAGCAGCTCCGAGACAGGGTGGAACACTGAAGCTTTCTTT.

The chain uses TRBV7-2 and TRBJ2-1; TRBD2 matches 10 bases. The germline CDR1 and CDR2 sequences are SGHTA and FQGNSA. This CDR3 spans 16 amino acids. V lost 4 bases and J lost 4; bases outside the gene matches: 7. CDR3 DNA: TGTGCCAGCAGCTCAACGGGACTAGCGCAATACAATGAGCAGTTCTTC. This sequence encodes CASSSTGLAQYNEQFF.

The V gene is TRBV29-1, the J gene TRBJ2-1; the match to TRBD2 covers 7 bases. V shed 5 bases and J 4 bases; nucleotides not matched to a gene: 5. The germline V gene encodes CDR1 SQVTM and CDR2 ANQGSEA. The CDR3 extends over 13 amino acids. The CDR3 bases are TGCAGCGTTTGGCGGGGGAAGTACAATGAGCAGTTCTTC. It specifies CSVWRGKYNEQFF.

This chain joins TRBV18 and TRBJ1-5; 11 bases are shared with TRBD1. In germline, CDR1 is KGHSH, CDR2 LQKENI. V lost 5 bases and J lost 4; bases outside the gene matches: 7. This CDR3 contains 16 residues. CDR3 protein: CASSETGTGGNQPQHF. The DNA of the CDR3 is TGTGCCAGCTCAGAGACCGGGACAGGGGGGAATCAGCCCCAGCATTTT.

The gene calls are TRBV19 and TRBJ2-2; a possible D gene is TRBD2 (5 bases). Germline V lookup: CDR1 LNHDA, CDR2 SQIVND (reference sequence). There are 15 residues in the CDR3. Trimming stripped 6 bases from V and 4 bases from J, with 15 bases between. CDR3 coding DNA: TGTGCCAGTAGCATGACCCATGCGGGCACCGGGGAGCTGTTTTTT. This gives the protein CASSMTHAGTGELFF.

The rearrangement uses TRBV27 and TRBJ2-1; the D gene is possibly TRBD1 (6 bases). The CDR3 contains 15 residues. Germline CDR1 reads MNHEY; CDR2 reads SMNVEV (reference sequence). V lost 2 bases and J lost 0, with 8 bases in between. CDR3 residues: CASSLEGVSYNEQFF. The DNA of the CDR3 is TGTGCCAGCAGTTTAGAGGGGGTCTCCTACAATGAGCAGTTCTTC.

The genes are TRBV7-2 and TRBJ1-1; TRBD1 matches at 7 bases. The CDR3 loop spans 15 amino acids. Germline V lookup: CDR1 SGHTA, CDR2 FQGNSA. The V segment lost 5 bases and the J segment 1 base; nucleotides outside the gene matches: 7. This chain's CDR3 is CASSPSGGRNTEAFF. For the CDR3, the DNA is TGTGCCAGCAGCCCATCAGGGGGTAGGAACACTGAAGCTTTCTTT.

The rearrangement joins TRBV24-1 to TRBJ2-1; 13 nucleotides agree with TRBD2. Trimming removed 3 bases from V and 10 bases from J; junction bases left unmatched: 8. The CDR3 spans 16 residues. Germline values: CDR1 KGHDR, CDR2 SFDVKD. DNA for the CDR3: TGTGCCACCAGTGATCCCGGACTAGCGGGAGACAGGGAGCAGTTCTTC. This sequence encodes CATSDPGLAGDREQFF.

There are a few counts of this clone. This chain connects TRBV5-5 to TRBJ1-4, with D possibly TRBD1 on 5 matching bases. Germline-derived CDR1 and CDR2 are SGHKS and YYEKEE (reference sequence). The CDR3 extends over 16 amino acids. V was trimmed by 0 bases and J by 6 bases, leaving 15 bases between them. DNA of the CDR3: TGTGCCAGCAGCTTGGGGATATCGGGGGAGGATGAAAAACTGTTTTTT. Its translation: CASSLGISGEDEKLFF.

The chain employs TRBV5-6 and TRBJ2-7; D unresolved. Germline values: CDR1 SGHDT, CDR2 YYEEEE. The CDR3 spans 14 residues. V lost 0 bases and J 0 bases, leaving 7 bases between the germline ends. The CDR3 DNA follows: TGTGCCAGCAGCTTGGGGTTAGACTCCTACGAGCAGTACTTC. It translates to CASSLGLDSYEQYF.

The chain uses TRBV9 and TRBJ1-2; 7 bases fit TRBD1. Trimming removed 2 bases from V and 6 bases from J; junction bases left unmatched: 10. The germline gives CDR1 SGDLS, CDR2 YYNGEE. This CDR3 is 15 amino acids long. In nucleotides, the CDR3 is TGTGCCAGCAGCGTCGACAGGGAGGTATTTGATGGCTACACCTTC. The encoded protein is CASSVDREVFDGYTF.

The V call is TRBV19, the J call TRBJ1-2, with 8 bases matching TRBD1. CDR1 and CDR2 from the germline V gene are LNHDA and SQIVND (reference sequence). V lost 10 bases, J lost 3 bases, and 13 bases stayed unmatched. The length of the CDR3 is 15 residues. The CDR3 loop is CATLSGGRHHYGYTF. CDR3 sequence (DNA): TGTGCCACCCTTTCAGGGGGCCGACACCACTATGGCTACACCTTC.

This sequence joins TRBV6-6 and TRBJ2-7, with D perhaps matching TRBD2 (6 bases). The germline gives CDR1 MNHNY, CDR2 SVGAGI (reference sequence). V was clipped by 4 bases and J by 6 bases, with 19 bases between them. The CDR3 is made up of 15 amino acids. The CDR3 coding sequence is TGTGCCAGCAGTTCCGTTGGGCGGGACGTTCTCGAGCAGTACTTC. It yields the protein CASSSVGRDVLEQYF.

The rearrangement links TRBV19 to TRBJ1-4, with 8 bases fitting TRBD1. There are 13 residues in the CDR3. The germline CDR1 and CDR2 sequences are LNHDA and SQIVND (reference sequence). V lost 5 bases to trimming and J lost 17 bases; unmatched junction nucleotides: 13. DNA for the CDR3: TGTGCCAGTAGTCCTCACCCGGACAGGGCCTTCTTTTTT. Translating gives CASSPHPDRAFFF.

This clone turned up a few times. The chain links TRBV10-2 to TRBJ1-2, with a weak D call TRBD1 (6 bases). CDR1 is WSHSY, CDR2 SAAADI, per germline. V was clipped by 4 bases and J by 2 bases, with 17 bases between them. The CDR3 is made up of 16 amino acids. In nucleotides, the CDR3 is TGCGCCAGCAGTGGAGAGTCGGGACACAAAAACTATGGCTACACCTTC. Translated, it gives CASSGESGHKNYGYTF.

CDR3 DNA sequence: TGTGCCACCAGCAGAGGACAGGAGCAAGAGACCCAGTACTTC. Protein product: CATSRGQEQETQYF. The genes are TRBV15 and TRBJ2-5; D is possibly TRBD1 (6 bases). CDR1 LNHNV and CDR2 YYDKDF come from the germline V gene (reference sequence). The V and J ends lost 1 base and 2 bases respectively, with 8 bases between them. There are 14 residues in the CDR3.

The chain couples TRBV5-1 to TRBJ1-1; TRBD1 matches 8 bases. The CDR3 has 15 amino acids. Germline loops: CDR1 SGHRS, CDR2 YFSETQ. Unmatched junction bases numbered 6, after V lost 4 bases and J lost 1 base. This chain's CDR3 is CASSTSGTGNTEAFF. The CDR3 DNA is TGCGCCAGCAGCACAAGCGGGACAGGGAACACTGAAGCTTTCTTT.

The chain is built from TRBV9 and TRBJ1-4; D is unresolved. The CDR3 is 15 residues long. Trimming removed 4 bases from V and 0 bases from J, with 10 bases in between. Germline CDR1 SGDLS, CDR2 YYNGEE. The CDR3 DNA reads TGTGCCAGCAGCCCCGACGGAGCAACTAATGAAAAACTGTTTTTT. Residues: CASSPDGATNEKLFF.

The V call is TRBV2, the J call TRBJ1-1, with D unresolved. There are 14 residues in the CDR3. Germline CDR1 SNHLY, CDR2 FYNNEI. V was trimmed by 6 bases and J by 8 bases, leaving 19 bases between them. CDR3 sequence: CASSPLGGSREAFF. CDR3 in DNA: TGTGCCAGCAGCCCCTTGGGAGGGAGCCGAGAAGCTTTCTTT.

The chain uses TRBV5-1 and TRBJ2-1; 13 bases fit TRBD2. Germline V CDR1 and CDR2: SGHRS, YFSETQ. The CDR3 loop spans 16 amino acids. The V segment lost 5 bases and the J segment 4 bases; nucleotides outside the gene matches: 6. As DNA, the CDR3 is TGCGCCAGCAGTACGGGACTAGCGGGACTATACAATGAGCAGTTCTTC. It specifies CASSTGLAGLYNEQFF.

By sample share, this clone is medium-sized (0.01 to 0.1%). The rearrangement links TRBV5-1 to TRBJ1-5, with D possibly matching TRBD1 (5 bases). Germline V gene sequence: CDR1 SGHRS, CDR2 YFSETQ. The CDR3 contains 16 residues. V was pared by 2 bases and J by 0 bases, with 12 bases between. This CDR3 is CASSFGALNSNQPQHF. For the CDR3, the DNA is TGCGCCAGCAGCTTTGGGGCGTTGAATAGCAATCAGCCCCAGCATTTT.

The chain joins TRBV6-1 to TRBJ1-3; D may be TRBD1 (6 bases). The CDR3 totals 13 residues. V lost 0 bases and J 9 bases, leaving 9 bases between the germline ends. Per the germline V gene, CDR1 is MNHNS and CDR2 is SASEGT. CDR3 protein: CASSEAGQGTIYF. The CDR3 DNA reads as TGTGCCAGCAGTGAAGCGGGACAAGGCACCATATATTTT.

The V and J genes are TRBV5-4 and TRBJ2-2; a weak D match, TRBD1 (6 bases). This CDR3 comprises 16 residues. CDR1 and CDR2 from the germline V gene are SGHNT and YYREEE (reference sequence). V was pared by 0 bases and J by 1 base, with 10 bases between. CDR3 amino acids: CASSLGTVQNTGELFF. DNA of the CDR3: TGTGCCAGCAGCTTGGGGACAGTTCAGAACACCGGGGAGCTGTTTTTT.

This rearrangement joins TRBV28 to TRBJ1-2; weak D call: TRBD1 (5 bases). Germline V gene data show CDR1 as MDHEN and CDR2 as SYDVKM. The CDR3 runs 14 residues. Trimming removed 6 bases at V and 3 bases at J, with 14 bases between. Here the CDR3 reads CASSAGGADYGYTF. Written as DNA, the CDR3 is TGTGCCAGCAGCGCCGGAGGGGCCGACTATGGCTACACCTTC.